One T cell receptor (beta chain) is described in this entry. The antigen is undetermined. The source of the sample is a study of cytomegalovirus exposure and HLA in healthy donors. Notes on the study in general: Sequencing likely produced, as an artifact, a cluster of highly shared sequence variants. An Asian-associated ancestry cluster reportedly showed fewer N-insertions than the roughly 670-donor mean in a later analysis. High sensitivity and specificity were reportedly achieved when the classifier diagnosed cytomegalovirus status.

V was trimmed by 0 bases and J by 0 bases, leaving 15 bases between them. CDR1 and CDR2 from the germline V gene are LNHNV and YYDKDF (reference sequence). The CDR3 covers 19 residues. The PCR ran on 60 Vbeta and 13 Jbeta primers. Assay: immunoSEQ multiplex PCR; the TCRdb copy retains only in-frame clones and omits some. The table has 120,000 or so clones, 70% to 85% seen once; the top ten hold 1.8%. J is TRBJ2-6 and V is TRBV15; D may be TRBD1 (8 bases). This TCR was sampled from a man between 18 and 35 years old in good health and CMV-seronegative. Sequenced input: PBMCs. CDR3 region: CATSRDRNRGGSGANVLTF. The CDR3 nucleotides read TGTGCCACCAGCAGAGATCGGAACAGGGGGGGCTCTGGGGCCAACGTCCTGACTTTC.